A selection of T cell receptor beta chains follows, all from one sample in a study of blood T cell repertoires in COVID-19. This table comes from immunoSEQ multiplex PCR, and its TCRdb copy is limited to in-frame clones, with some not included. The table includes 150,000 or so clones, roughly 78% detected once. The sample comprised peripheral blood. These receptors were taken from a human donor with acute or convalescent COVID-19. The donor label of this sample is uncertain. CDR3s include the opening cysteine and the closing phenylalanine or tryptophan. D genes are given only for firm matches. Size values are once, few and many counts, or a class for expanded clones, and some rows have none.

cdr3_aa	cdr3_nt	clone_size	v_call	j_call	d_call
CASGLPLGGGYTEAFF	TGTGCTAGTGGTCTTCCTCTTGGGGGAGGGTACACTGAAGCTTTCTTT	NA	TRBV12-5	TRBJ1-1	NA
CASSFQYEQYF	TGTGCCAGCAGCTTCCAGTACGAGCAGTACTTC	NA	TRBV7-9	TRBJ2-7	NA
CASSTEQGSPDTEAFF	TGTGCCAGCAGCACGGAACAGGGGAGCCCTGACACTGAAGCTTTCTTT	NA	TRBV7-9	TRBJ1-1	TRBD1
CASSETSGTGDRETQYF	TGCGCCAGCAGTGAGACCTCCGGGACAGGGGATCGGGAGACCCAGTACTTC	NA	TRBV10-2	TRBJ2-5	TRBD1
CASSYEGQGLKQYF	TGTGCCAGCAGTTACGAAGGACAGGGTTTGAAGCAGTACTTC	few	TRBV6-6	TRBJ2-7	TRBD1
CASSLQGTGANVLTF	TGTGCCAGCAGCTTACAGGGGACTGGGGCCAACGTCCTGACTTTC	NA	TRBV7-2	TRBJ2-6	NA
CAIKWEGGTEAFF	TGTGCCATCAAGTGGGAGGGGGGCACTGAAGCTTTCTTT	NA	TRBV10-3	TRBJ1-1	NA
CASSPQTGGINGYTF	TGCGCCAGCAGCCCCCAAACAGGGGGCATTAATGGCTACACCTTC	NA	TRBV5-1	TRBJ1-2	TRBD1
CASSPGVTGNIQYF	TGTGCCAGCAGCCCCGGGGTGACAGGAAACATTCAGTACTTC	once	TRBV2	TRBJ2-4	NA
CASRRGQGNEKLFF	TGCGCCAGCAGGCGGGGACAGGGCAATGAAAAACTGTTTTTT	few	TRBV5-1	TRBJ1-4	TRBD1
CAIQDRVSKNIQYF	TGTGCCATCCAGGACAGGGTGTCCAAAAACATTCAGTACTTC	NA	TRBV2	TRBJ2-4	TRBD1
CASSTGTSRETQYF	TGCGCCAGCAGCACAGGGACTAGTAGGGAGACCCAGTACTTC	once	TRBV5-1	TRBJ2-5	TRBD2
CASSSSSSGANVLTF	TGCGCCAGCAGCTCGAGTAGCTCTGGGGCCAACGTCCTGACTTTC	NA	TRBV5-1	TRBJ2-6	NA
CASSRDRNIGELFF	TGTGCCAGCAGCAGGGACAGGAACATCGGGGAGCTGTTTTTT	NA	TRBV11-2	TRBJ2-2	TRBD1
CASSQGAGAVYNEQFF	TGCGCCAGCAGCCAGGGAGCAGGGGCGGTCTACAATGAGCAGTTCTTC	NA	TRBV4-1	TRBJ2-1	NA